The 17 T cell receptor beta chains in this list originate from one sample, sequenced in a study of control samples from healthy donors and cancer patients. The protocol was immunoSEQ multiplex PCR, while the TCRdb copy is restricted to in-frame clones and leaves out a portion. In the table there are some 150,000 clones, roughly 93% of which are singletons. The sample was blood. These receptors all come from a woman aged 60-75 years in good health.

This chain uses TRBV10-3 with TRBJ1-1, with a possible D match to TRBD1 (6 bases). Trimming left V 8 bases short and J 1 base short, with 11 bases between. This CDR3 spans 13 amino acids. Germline V gene sequence: CDR1 ENHRY, CDR2 SYGVKD. The CDR3 DNA reads as TGTGCCATCCGGGGGGCGGGGAACACTGAAGCTTTCTTT. It encodes CAIRGAGNTEAFF.

The chain has TRBV11-2 and TRBJ1-3; D might be TRBD1 (6 bases). V dropped 0 bases and J dropped 8 bases, with 8 bases sitting between them. Germline V CDR1 and CDR2: SGHAT, FQNNGV. The CDR3 spans 13 residues. The DNA for the CDR3 is TGTGCCAGCAGCTTAGAAGAGGGGGACACCATATATTTT. This codes for CASSLEEGDTIYF.

This CDR3 is CASGFGEGYRTETQYF. DNA for the CDR3: TGTGCTAGTGGTTTTGGGGAGGGGTACCGCACCGAGACCCAGTACTTC. J is TRBJ2-5 and V is TRBV12-5, with 7 bases fitting TRBD2. The CDR3 spans 16 residues. V lost 3 bases and J lost 5; bases outside the gene matches: 12. Germline V gene sequence: CDR1 LGHNT, CDR2 FRNRAP.

The V call is TRBV7-9, the J call TRBJ1-1; TRBD1 aligns across 8 bases. After removal of 1 base from V and 5 bases from J, the junction contained 6 bases not matched to a gene. The CDR3 runs to 15 residues. The germline gives CDR1 SEHNR, CDR2 FQNEAQ (reference sequence). The CDR3 sequence is CASSLGGQGRTEAFF. As DNA, the CDR3 is TGTGCCAGCAGCTTAGGAGGACAGGGAAGGACTGAAGCTTTCTTT. Complete variable domain (other parts from reference TRBV7-9 and TRBJ1-1): DTGVSQNPRHKITKRGQNVTFRCDPISEHNRLYWYRQTLGQGPEFLTYFQNEAQLEKSRLLSDRFSAERPKGSFSTLEIQRTEQGDSAMYLCASSLGGQGRTEAFFGQGTRLTVV.

The rearrangement joins TRBV5-3 to TRBJ1-5; D not resolved. TRBV5-3 is an open reading frame whose function is uncertain. Deletions cut 4 bases from V and 8 bases from J, with 19 bases between. This CDR3 comprises 15 residues. The CDR3: CARSPHFSPGEPQHF. In DNA, the CDR3 is TGTGCCAGAAGCCCCCACTTTAGCCCCGGAGAGCCCCAGCATTTT.

The chain couples TRBV7-6 to TRBJ2-3, with 7 bases lining up with TRBD2. V lost 3 bases, J lost 0 bases, and 3 bases stayed unmatched. The V gene's germline CDR1 is SGHVS and CDR2 FNYEAQ. The CDR3 loop spans 15 amino acids. The CDR3 protein is CASSLFGGSTDTQYF. The DNA for the CDR3 is TGTGCCAGCAGCTTGTTCGGGGGGAGCACAGATACGCAGTATTTT.

The chain joins TRBV3-1 (or the pseudogene TRBV3-2) to TRBJ1-1, with TRBD1 identical over 7 bases. Germline loops: CDR1 LGHDT, CDR2 YNNKEL (reference sequence). V trimming: 4 bases; J trimming: 3 bases; junction bases outside the gene matches: 5. The CDR3 contains 14 residues. The CDR3 DNA is TGTGCCAGCAGCCGTCACAGGGGAGACACTGAAGCTTTCTTT. Protein sequence: CASSRHRGDTEAFF.

This clone was picked up a small number of times. V usage is TRBV9 and J usage is TRBJ2-1; 9 positions agree with TRBD2. Trimming at V came to 8 bases and at J to 9 bases, leaving 18 bases not matched to a gene. There are 16 residues in the CDR3. Germline CDR1 and CDR2: SGDLS and YYNGEE. Here the CDR3 DNA reads TGTGCCAGTAGCATGAGTAGCGGGGGATATTCAAGTGAGCAGTTCTTC. It yields the protein CASSMSSGGYSSEQFF. Variable domain in full (rest from reference TRBV9 and TRBJ2-1): DSGVTQTPKHLITATGQRVTLRCSPRSGDLSVYWYQQSLDQGLQFLIQYYNGEERAKGNILERFSAQQFPDLHSELNLSSLELGDSALYFCASSMSSGGYSSEQFFGPGTRLTVL.

The chain joins TRBV7-9 to TRBJ2-6; D call uncertain. CDR1 and CDR2 (germline): SEHNR, FQNEAQ (reference sequence). V lost 2 bases to trimming and J lost 2 bases, with 4 bases between them. This CDR3 is built from 14 residues. As DNA, the CDR3 is TGTGCCAGCAGCTTATTTCCTGGGGCCAACGTCCTGACTTTC. The encoded protein is CASSLFPGANVLTF.

The gene calls are TRBV29-1 and TRBJ2-5; 8 nucleotides agree with TRBD2. This CDR3 contains 13 residues. Trimming at V came to 5 bases and at J to 1 base, leaving 3 bases not matched to a gene. The germline gives CDR1 SQVTM, CDR2 ANQGSEA. The CDR3 region has the DNA TGCAGCGTTAAGCGGGGGAGCCAAGAGACCCAGTACTTC. It encodes CSVKRGSQETQYF.

The chain carries TRBV3-1 (or the pseudogene TRBV3-2) and TRBJ2-5, with 8 bases fitting TRBD2. The CDR3 covers 13 residues. Trimming cost V 5 bases and J 5 bases; bases outside gene matches: 4. Germline CDR1 is LGHDT and CDR2 is YNNKEL (reference sequence). CDR3: CASSLAGSETQYF. The CDR3 region has the DNA TGTGCCAGCAGCTTAGCGGGGTCGGAGACCCAGTACTTC.

V is TRBV18 and J is TRBJ1-2, with D maybe TRBD1 (5 bases). V dropped 4 bases and J dropped 3 bases, with 12 bases sitting between them. The CDR3 is made up of 14 amino acids. The germline V gene has CDR1 KGHSH and CDR2 LQKENI. The CDR3 region is CASSLRTFDYGYTF. The CDR3 region has the DNA TGTGCCAGCTCACTCAGGACATTCGACTATGGCTACACCTTC.

The rearrangement links TRBV28 to TRBJ1-1, with no clear D. V was trimmed by 7 bases and J by 1 base, leaving 10 bases between them. The CDR3 is made up of 13 amino acids. Germline V gene lookup returns CDR1 MDHEN and CDR2 SYDVKM. The CDR3 loop reads CASITDSNTEAFF. The CDR3 bases are TGTGCCAGCATTACCGACTCGAACACTGAAGCTTTCTTT.

The chain couples TRBV6-2 or TRBV6-3 to TRBJ2-3, with 11 positions matching TRBD2. The V gene's germline CDR1 is MNHEY and CDR2 SVGEGT. The trim removed 5 bases at V and 2 bases at J, leaving 6 bases unmatched. The CDR3 sequence is 16 residues long. CDR3 nucleotides: TGTGCCAGCAGTAAGGGACTAGCGGACTTCACAGATACGCAGTATTTT. Amino acid sequence: CASSKGLADFTDTQYF.

This chain joins TRBV19 and TRBJ1-5; TRBD1 matches at 8 bases. The CDR3 runs to 19 residues. J lost 2 bases, V lost 5 bases, and 17 bases had no gene match. Germline V gene data show CDR1 as LNHDA and CDR2 as SQIVND (reference sequence). The CDR3 spells CASSLRTGLTLYGNQPQHF. The CDR3 DNA is TGTGCCAGTAGTCTCCGGACAGGGTTGACTCTATATGGCAATCAGCCCCAGCATTTT.

The chain couples TRBV6-2 or TRBV6-3 to TRBJ1-6; D remains ambiguous. The CDR3 runs 17 residues. V lost 2 bases and J lost 4, with 15 bases in between. Germline V CDR1 and CDR2: MNHEY, SVGEGT. The CDR3 spells CASSYALQVGYNSPLHF. CDR3 bases: TGTGCCAGCAGTTACGCCCTTCAAGTCGGTTATAATTCACCCCTCCACTTT.

The V gene is TRBV19, the J gene TRBJ1-4, with TRBD1 identical over 7 bases. CDR3 length: 15 amino acids. The germline V gene encodes CDR1 LNHDA and CDR2 SQIVND (reference sequence). V shed 3 bases and J 2 bases; nucleotides not matched to a gene: 3. CDR3 protein: CASSIQGVTNEKLFF. In DNA form, the CDR3 reads TGTGCCAGTAGTATCCAGGGGGTCACTAATGAAAAACTGTTTTTT.